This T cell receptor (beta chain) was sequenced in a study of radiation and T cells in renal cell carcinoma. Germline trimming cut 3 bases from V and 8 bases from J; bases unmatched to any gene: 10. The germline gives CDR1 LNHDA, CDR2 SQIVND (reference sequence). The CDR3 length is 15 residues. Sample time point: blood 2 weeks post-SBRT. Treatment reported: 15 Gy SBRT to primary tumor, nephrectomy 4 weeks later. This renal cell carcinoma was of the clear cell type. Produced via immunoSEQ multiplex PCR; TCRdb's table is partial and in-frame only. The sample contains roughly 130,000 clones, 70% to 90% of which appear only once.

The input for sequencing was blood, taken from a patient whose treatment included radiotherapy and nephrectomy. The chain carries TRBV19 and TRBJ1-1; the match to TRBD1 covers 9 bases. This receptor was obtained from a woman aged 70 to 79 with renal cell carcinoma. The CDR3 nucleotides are TGTGCCAGTAGTATTGGACAGGGGAGTTTTTACGAAGCTTTCTTT. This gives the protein CASSIGQGSFYEAFF.